Shown below are 18 T cell receptor beta chains from a single sample sequenced in a study of T cell responses to AZD1222 COVID-19 vaccine. Sequencing used immunoSEQ multiplex PCR; TCRdb keeps in-frame clones, though not all of them. This sample has 160,000 or so clones, with 90% to 95% found just once. This specimen consisted of peripheral blood, obtained 28 days after the second AZD1222 dose. The receptors here all came from an adult who received the AZD1222 COVID-19 vaccine.

V and J are TRBV5-5 and TRBJ1-4; D might be TRBD1 (6 bases). The CDR3 extends over 15 amino acids. Per the germline V gene, CDR1 is SGHKS and CDR2 is YYEKEE (reference sequence). Trimming stripped 0 bases from V and 4 bases from J, with 10 bases between. The CDR3 DNA follows: TGTGCCAGCAGCTTGGGGACAGACTTTAATGAAAAACTGTTTTTT. This codes for CASSLGTDFNEKLFF.

The chain couples TRBV28 to TRBJ2-3, with 11 bases identical to TRBD2. The germline CDR1 and CDR2 sequences are MDHEN and SYDVKM. V shed 5 bases, J shed 1 base, and the junction held 5 bases outside the gene matches. There are 16 residues in the CDR3. Here the CDR3 DNA reads TGTGCCAGCAGTCTACCGGGACTAGCGGGCACAGATACGCAGTATTTT. Residues: CASSLPGLAGTDTQYF.

This sequence joins TRBV2 and TRBJ2-1; TRBD2 aligns across 9 bases. Germline lookup yields CDR1 SNHLY and CDR2 FYNNEI. This CDR3 spans 15 amino acids. Trimming took 8 bases from V and 7 from J; bases not matched to a gene: 12. CDR3 in DNA: TGTGCCAGCGATCGGGCGGGACTAGCTGTAAATGAGCAGTTCTTC. Translating gives CASDRAGLAVNEQFF.

This chain connects TRBV19 to TRBJ1-1; 8 positions match TRBD1. V lost 9 bases, J lost 10 bases, and 16 bases stayed unmatched. Germline V gives CDR1 LNHDA, CDR2 SQIVND (reference sequence). CDR3 length: 14 amino acids. CDR3 DNA sequence: TGTGCCAGCCATCCCCGACAGGGGCGGGGGGGAGCTTTCTTT. Translating it yields CASHPRQGRGGAFF. The full variable domain, its missing parts supplied by reference TRBV19 and TRBJ1-1, is DGGITQSPKYLFRKEGQNVTLSCEQNLNHDAMYWYRQDPGQGLRLIYYSQIVNDFQKGDIAEGYSVSREKKESFPLTVTSAQKNPTAFYLCASHPRQGRGGAFFGQGTRLTVV.

The chain is built from TRBV12-3 or TRBV12-4 and TRBJ1-1; D is unresolved. V shed 1 base and J shed 4 bases, with 7 bases lying between them. There are 13 residues in the CDR3. The CDR3 nucleotides read TGTGCCAGCAGTTTAGGGAGCGGCACTGAAGCTTTCTTT. Protein product: CASSLGSGTEAFF.

The V gene is TRBV2, the J gene TRBJ1-2; D unresolved. The CDR3 loop spans 14 amino acids. Germline assignment: CDR1 SNHLY and CDR2 FYNNEI. The germline V and J ends were trimmed by 4 bases and 3 bases, with 12 bases remaining between them. CDR3 nucleotide sequence: TGTGCCAGCAGTGTGGGAAACACTGACTATGGCTACACCTTC. This encodes CASSVGNTDYGYTF.

This clone appeared once. The gene calls are TRBV3-1 (or the pseudogene TRBV3-2) and TRBJ2-3, with D perhaps matching TRBD2 (6 bases). The CDR3 loop spans 13 amino acids. V lost 4 bases to trimming and J lost 4 bases, with 9 bases between them. Per the germline V gene, CDR1 is LGHDT and CDR2 is YNNKEL (reference sequence). The CDR3 DNA is TGTGCCAGCAGCCCTGGGACTCCAGATACGCAGTATTTT. The encoded protein is CASSPGTPDTQYF.

V is TRBV27 and J is TRBJ1-3; D gene uncertain. Germline V gene lookup returns CDR1 MNHEY and CDR2 SMNVEV (reference sequence). Between the trimmed V and J ends, which lost 6 bases and 0 bases, there was a span of 9 bases. This CDR3 comprises 14 residues. CDR3: CASSPRDSGNTIYF. CDR3 coding DNA: TGTGCCAGCAGCCCACGGGACTCTGGAAACACCATATATTTT.

This chain joins TRBV10-1 and TRBJ1-1, with D possibly being TRBD1 (6 bases). CDR3 length equals 14 residues. In germline, CDR1 is WNHNN, CDR2 SYGVQD (reference sequence). Between the trimmed V and J ends, which lost 3 bases and 1 base, there was a span of 9 bases. The CDR3 coding sequence is TGCGCCAGCAGTGACGGACAGTCGAACACTGAAGCTTTCTTT. It translates to CASSDGQSNTEAFF.

This sequence joins TRBV6-5 and TRBJ1-5; D unclear. Trimming removed 0 bases from V and 3 bases from J, with 9 bases in between. The CDR3 is 15 residues long. CDR1 and CDR2 (germline): MNHEY, SVGAGI. CDR3 protein: CASSYSRASNQPQHF. The CDR3 nucleotides read TGTGCCAGCAGTTACTCCCGGGCCTCCAATCAGCCCCAGCATTTT.

V gene TRBV3-1 (or the pseudogene TRBV3-2) combines with J gene TRBJ2-6; D is possibly TRBD2 (5 bases). Deletions cut 1 base from V and 2 bases from J, with 12 bases between. CDR1 is LGHDT and CDR2 is YNNKEL in the germline V gene (reference sequence). The CDR3 is made up of 17 amino acids. In DNA, the CDR3 is TGTGCCAGCAGCCAAGGGGTCCCGGGAACTGGGGCCAACGTCCTGACTTTC. Its protein is CASSQGVPGTGANVLTF.

This clone showed up just once. V is TRBV6-5 and J is TRBJ1-2, with a tentative D call TRBD1 (6 bases). Germline V CDR1 and CDR2: MNHEY, SVGAGI. The CDR3 extends over 15 amino acids. The V end lost 8 bases, the J end lost 5 bases, and 21 bases lay between the germline ends. CDR3 DNA sequence: TGTGCCAGCCTAGGCGACAGTCCTACAGGGTATGGCTACACCTTC. Encoded protein: CASLGDSPTGYGYTF.

The rearrangement uses TRBV7-9 and TRBJ2-5, with D tentatively TRBD1 or TRBD2 (6 bases each). The CDR3 runs 15 residues. Trimming left V 1 base short and J 7 bases short, with 16 bases between. Looked up from germline, CDR1 is SEHNR and CDR2 is FQNEAQ (reference sequence). Written as DNA, the CDR3 is TGTGCCAGCAGCTTAGTGGTGGGGGGCGAGATGACCCAGTACTTC. Its translation: CASSLVVGGEMTQYF.

The chain employs TRBV19 and TRBJ1-5; the match to TRBD1 covers 11 bases. V shed 5 bases, J shed 7 bases, and the junction held 10 bases outside the gene matches. The CDR3 extends over 16 amino acids. Per the germline V gene, CDR1 is LNHDA and CDR2 is SQIVND (reference sequence). The DNA for the CDR3 is TGTGCCAGTAGTGAGTACGGGACAGGGGGGGGACAGCCCCAGCATTTT. It is translated as CASSEYGTGGGQPQHF.

The rearrangement links TRBV11-2 to TRBJ1-4, with D unresolved. Germline lookup yields CDR1 SGHAT and CDR2 FQNNGV. V gave up 5 bases and J gave up 14 bases, with 18 bases separating them. The CDR3 covers 13 residues. CDR3 sequence (DNA): TGTGCCAGCAGCCAAGACCGGGATAGAAGCCTGTTTTTT. It encodes CASSQDRDRSLFF.

The chain uses TRBV10-1 and TRBJ2-3; 7 bases align to TRBD1. The germline gives CDR1 WNHNN, CDR2 SYGVQD (reference sequence). V was clipped by 3 bases and J by 0 bases; unmatched bases: 6. The CDR3 sequence is 16 residues long. The CDR3: CASSDRDSSSTDTQYF. The CDR3 coding sequence is TGCGCCAGCAGTGACAGGGACAGCTCTAGCACAGATACGCAGTATTTT.

The V gene is TRBV5-4, the J gene TRBJ2-3; tentative D call: TRBD2 (6 bases). V was cut by 0 bases and J by 2 bases, with 10 bases left in between. Germline-derived CDR1 and CDR2 are SGHNT and YYREEE (reference sequence). There are 15 residues in the CDR3. This CDR3 is CASSLGEGLTDTQYF. CDR3 coding DNA: TGTGCCAGCAGCTTGGGAGAGGGACTCACAGATACGCAGTATTTT.

The chain has TRBV6-2 or TRBV6-3 and TRBJ1-4, with D unclear. V shed 7 bases and J shed 6 bases, with 18 bases lying between them. This CDR3 has 15 residues. CDR1 is MNHEY and CDR2 is SVGEGT in the germline V gene. CDR3 sequence (DNA): TGTGCCAGCATCCCCGGCGGGCGGCGGGATGAAAAACTGTTTTTT. Protein: CASIPGGRRDEKLFF.